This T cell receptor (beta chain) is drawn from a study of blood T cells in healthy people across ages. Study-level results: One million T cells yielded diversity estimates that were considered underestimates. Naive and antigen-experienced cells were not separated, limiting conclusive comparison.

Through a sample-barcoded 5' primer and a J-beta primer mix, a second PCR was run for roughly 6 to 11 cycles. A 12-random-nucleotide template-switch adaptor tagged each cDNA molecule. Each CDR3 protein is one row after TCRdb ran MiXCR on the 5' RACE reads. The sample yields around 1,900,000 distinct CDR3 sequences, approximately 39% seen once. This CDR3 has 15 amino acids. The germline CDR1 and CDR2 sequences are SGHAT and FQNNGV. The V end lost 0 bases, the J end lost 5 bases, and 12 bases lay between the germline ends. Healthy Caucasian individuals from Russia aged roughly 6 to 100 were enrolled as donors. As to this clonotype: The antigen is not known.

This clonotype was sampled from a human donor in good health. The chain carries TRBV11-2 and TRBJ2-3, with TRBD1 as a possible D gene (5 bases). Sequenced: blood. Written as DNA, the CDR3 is TGTGCCAGCAGCTTAGACAGCAGGGCTATAGATACGCAGTATTTT. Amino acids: CASSLDSRAIDTQYF.